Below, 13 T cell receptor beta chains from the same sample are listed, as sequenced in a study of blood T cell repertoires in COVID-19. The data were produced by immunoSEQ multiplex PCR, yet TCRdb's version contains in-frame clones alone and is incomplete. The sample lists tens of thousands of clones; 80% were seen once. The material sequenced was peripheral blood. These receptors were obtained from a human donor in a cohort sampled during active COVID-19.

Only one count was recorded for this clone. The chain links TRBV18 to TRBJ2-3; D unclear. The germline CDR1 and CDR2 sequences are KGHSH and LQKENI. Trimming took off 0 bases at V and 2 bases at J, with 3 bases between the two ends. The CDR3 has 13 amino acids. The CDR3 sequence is CASSPPSTDTQYF. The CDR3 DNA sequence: TGTGCCAGCTCACCACCCTCCACAGATACGCAGTATTTT.

CDR3 nucleotide sequence: TGTGCCAGCAGTGGTAACGGACTGGGCGCGTCTGAGACCCAGTACTTC. Its protein product is CASSGNGLGASETQYF. The V and J genes are TRBV6-1 and TRBJ2-5; a weak D match, TRBD2 (5 bases). This CDR3 has 16 amino acids. The germline V and J ends were trimmed by 4 bases and 5 bases, with 20 bases remaining between them. Germline CDR1 MNHNS, CDR2 SASEGT.

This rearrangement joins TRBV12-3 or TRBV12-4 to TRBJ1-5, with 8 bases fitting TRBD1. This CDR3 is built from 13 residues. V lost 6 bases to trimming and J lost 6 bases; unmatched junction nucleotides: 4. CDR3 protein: CASSADRGQPQHF. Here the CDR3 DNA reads TGTGCCAGCAGCGCTGACAGGGGTCAGCCCCAGCATTTT.

CDR3 protein: CASSYLAGGSYEQYF. CDR3 nucleotide sequence: TGTGCCAGCAGTTACCTAGCGGGAGGCTCCTACGAGCAGTACTTC. The chain uses TRBV6-2 or TRBV6-3 and TRBJ2-7, with 11 bases fitting TRBD2. Trimming cost V 2 bases and J 0 bases; bases outside gene matches: 0. This CDR3 has 15 residues. Germline CDR1 reads MNHEY; CDR2 reads SVGEGT.

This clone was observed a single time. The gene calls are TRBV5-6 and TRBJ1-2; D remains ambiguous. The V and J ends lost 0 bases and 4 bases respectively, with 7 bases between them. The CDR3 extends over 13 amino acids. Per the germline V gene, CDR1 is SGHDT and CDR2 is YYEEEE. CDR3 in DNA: TGTGCCAGCAGCTTGGAGTCAGTCTATGGCTACACCTTC. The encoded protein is CASSLESVYGYTF.

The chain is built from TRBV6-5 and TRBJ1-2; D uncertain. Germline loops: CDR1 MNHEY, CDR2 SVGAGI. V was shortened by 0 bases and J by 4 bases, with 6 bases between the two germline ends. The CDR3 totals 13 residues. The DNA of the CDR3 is TGTGCCAGCAGTTACTCGCGGGGCTATGGCTACACCTTC. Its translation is CASSYSRGYGYTF.

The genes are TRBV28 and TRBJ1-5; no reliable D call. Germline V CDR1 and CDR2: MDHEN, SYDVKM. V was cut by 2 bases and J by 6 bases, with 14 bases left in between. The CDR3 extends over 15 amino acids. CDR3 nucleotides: TGTGCCAGCAGTTTAGAGGCTCTAGGCGGTCAGCCCCAGCATTTT. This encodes CASSLEALGGQPQHF. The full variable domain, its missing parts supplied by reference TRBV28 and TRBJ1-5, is DVKVTQSSRYLVKRTGEKVFLECVQDMDHENMFWYRQDPGLGLRLIYFSYDVKMKEKGDIPEGYSVSREKKERFSLILESASTNQTSMYLCASSLEALGGQPQHFGDGTRLSIL.

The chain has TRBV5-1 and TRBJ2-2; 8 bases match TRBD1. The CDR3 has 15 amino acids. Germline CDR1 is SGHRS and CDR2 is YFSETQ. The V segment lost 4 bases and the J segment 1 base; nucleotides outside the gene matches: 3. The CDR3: CASSGGTGNTGELFF. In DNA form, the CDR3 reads TGCGCCAGCAGCGGGGGGACAGGGAACACCGGGGAGCTGTTTTTT.

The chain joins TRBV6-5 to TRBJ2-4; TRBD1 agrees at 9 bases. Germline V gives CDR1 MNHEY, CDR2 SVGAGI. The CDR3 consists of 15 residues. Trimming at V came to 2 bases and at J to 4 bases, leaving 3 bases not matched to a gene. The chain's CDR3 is CASSYRGTGKNIQYF. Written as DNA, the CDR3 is TGTGCCAGCAGTTACCGGGGGACAGGGAAAAACATTCAGTACTTC.

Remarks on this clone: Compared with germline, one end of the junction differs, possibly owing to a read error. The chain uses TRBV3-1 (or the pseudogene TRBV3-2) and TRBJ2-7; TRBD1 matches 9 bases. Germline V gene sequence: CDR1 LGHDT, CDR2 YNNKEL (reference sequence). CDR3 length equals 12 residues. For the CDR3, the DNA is TGTGCCAGCAGCCAAGGGGGACAGGGTCTCCACTTC. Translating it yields CASSQGGQGLHF.

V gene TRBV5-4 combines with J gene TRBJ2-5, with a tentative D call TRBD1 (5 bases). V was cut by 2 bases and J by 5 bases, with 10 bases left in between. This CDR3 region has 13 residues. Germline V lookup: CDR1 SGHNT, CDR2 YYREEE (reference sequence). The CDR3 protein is CASSLDGAETQYF. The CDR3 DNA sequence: TGTGCCAGCAGCTTAGATGGGGCGGAGACCCAGTACTTC. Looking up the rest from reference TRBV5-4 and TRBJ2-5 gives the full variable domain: ETGVTQSPTHLIKTRGQQVTLRCSSQSGHNTVSWYQQALGQGPQFIFQYYREEENGRGNFPPRFSGLQFPNYSSELNVNALELDDSALYLCASSLDGAETQYFGPGTRLLVL.

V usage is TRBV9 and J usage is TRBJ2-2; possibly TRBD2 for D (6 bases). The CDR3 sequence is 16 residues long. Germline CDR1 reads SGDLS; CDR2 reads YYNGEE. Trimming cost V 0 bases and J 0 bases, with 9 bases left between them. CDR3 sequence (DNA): TGTGCCAGCAGCGTAGCAGGAGGGGCGAACACCGGGGAGCTGTTTTTT. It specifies CASSVAGGANTGELFF.

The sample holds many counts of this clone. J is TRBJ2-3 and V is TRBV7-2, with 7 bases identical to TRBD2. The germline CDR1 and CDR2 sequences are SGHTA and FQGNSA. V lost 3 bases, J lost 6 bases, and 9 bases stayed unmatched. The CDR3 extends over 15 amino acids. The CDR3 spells CASSLSGTKLDTQYF. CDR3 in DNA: TGTGCCAGCAGCTTGTCCGGGACTAAACTCGATACGCAGTATTTT.